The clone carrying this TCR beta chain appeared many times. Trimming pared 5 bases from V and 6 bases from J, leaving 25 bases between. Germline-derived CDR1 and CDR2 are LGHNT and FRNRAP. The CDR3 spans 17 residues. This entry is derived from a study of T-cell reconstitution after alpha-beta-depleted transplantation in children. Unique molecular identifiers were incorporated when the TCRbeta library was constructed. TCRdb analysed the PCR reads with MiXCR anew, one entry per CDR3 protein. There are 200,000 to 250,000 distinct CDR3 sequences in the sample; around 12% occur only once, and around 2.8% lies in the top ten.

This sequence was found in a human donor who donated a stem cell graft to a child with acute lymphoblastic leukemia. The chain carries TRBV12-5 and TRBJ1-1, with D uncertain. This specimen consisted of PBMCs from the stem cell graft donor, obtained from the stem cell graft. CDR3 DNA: TGTGCTAGTGGTCCCGAACAGCTTCCTCGGGCCAACGCTGAAGCTTTCTTT. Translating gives CASGPEQLPRANAEAFF.